This T cell receptor beta chain was captured by sequencing in a study of cytomegalovirus exposure and HLA in healthy donors. On the study more broadly: Most genotyped donors, around 86% of more than 300, had Caucasian-associated genetic ancestry.

It was with 60 Vbeta and 13 Jbeta primers that the PCR ran. Sequencing was performed with immunoSEQ multiplex PCR; in TCRdb, only in-frame clones are kept and a portion is missing. The sample yields some 150,000 clones, around four fifths seen once. As to this clone: The antigen remains unidentified.

Study findings and constraints: A later analysis reportedly identified an Asian-associated ancestry cluster as carrying fewer N-insertions than the approximately 670-donor mean.

This CDR3 region has 14 residues. J was trimmed by 7 bases and V by 4 bases; bases with no gene match: 3. Germline V gives CDR1 SGHVS, CDR2 FNYEAQ. Sequencing was performed on PBMCs. This sequence joins TRBV7-6 and TRBJ1-5, with TRBD1 identical over 11 bases. This clonotype was obtained from a woman aged 45-65 years in good health and CMV-seronegative. The CDR3 loop is CASSWGQGDQPQHF. The CDR3 nucleotides read TGTGCCAGCAGCTGGGGACAGGGGGACCAGCCCCAGCATTTT.